The next 32 T cell receptor beta chains were all read from a single sample in a study of cytomegalovirus exposure and HLA in healthy donors. Amplification used 60 Vbeta primers and 13 Jbeta primers. This table comes from immunoSEQ multiplex PCR, and its TCRdb copy is limited to in-frame clones, with some not included. In the table there are 55,000 to 80,000 clones, 70% to 85% of which are singletons. Sample: PBMCs. Source of these receptors: a man in his fifties or sixties in good health and CMV-seropositive.

Comment on this clone: The junction does not match germline at one end; this may be a read error. This rearrangement joins TRBV2 to TRBJ2-1; D might be TRBD1 (6 bases). The CDR3 is 13 residues long. In germline, CDR1 is SNHLY, CDR2 FYNNEI. For the CDR3, the DNA is TGTGCCAGCAATGAACAGGGTTGGCATGAGCAGTTCTTC. Protein: CASNEQGWHEQFF.

This clone was recorded a few times. J is TRBJ1-5 and V is TRBV6-6; D is undetermined. The V end lost 6 bases, the J end lost 0 bases, and 6 bases lay between the germline ends. The CDR3 has 13 amino acids. The V gene's germline CDR1 is MNHNY and CDR2 SVGAGI (reference sequence). CDR3 loop: CASSRDSNQPQHF. CDR3 nucleotides: TGTGCCAGCAGCCGGGATAGCAATCAGCCCCAGCATTTT.

The chain recombines TRBV11-3 with TRBJ2-3; TRBD1 is a possible D gene (5 bases). V was trimmed by 5 bases and J by 6 bases, leaving 15 bases between them. Per the germline V gene, CDR1 is SGHNT and CDR2 is YENEEA. The CDR3 spans 14 residues. CDR3 amino acids: CASSISQGGDTQYF. The CDR3 region has the DNA TGTGCCAGCAGCATATCGCAGGGCGGCGATACGCAGTATTTT. Complete variable domain (other parts from reference TRBV11-3 and TRBJ2-3): EAGVVQSPRYKIIEKKQPVAFWCNPISGHNTLYWYLQNLGQGPELLIRYENEEAVDDSQLPKDRFSAERLKGVDSTLKIQPAELGDSAVYLCASSISQGGDTQYFGPGTRLTVL.

This clone was counted only a few times. The rearrangement links TRBV7-9 to TRBJ2-1; 14 bases match TRBD2. The V segment lost 5 bases and the J segment 2 bases; nucleotides outside the gene matches: 5. The CDR3 is 17 amino acids. From germline, CDR1 is SEHNR and CDR2 FQNEAQ (reference sequence). The CDR3 here is CASSPGTSGRTYNEQFF. The DNA for the CDR3 is TGTGCCAGCAGCCCCGGGACTAGCGGGAGAACCTACAATGAGCAGTTCTTC.

The chain recombines TRBV9 with TRBJ2-5; D is perhaps TRBD2 (6 bases). Trimming stripped 4 bases from V and 5 bases from J, with 15 bases between. The V gene's germline CDR1 is SGDLS and CDR2 YYNGEE. The CDR3 has 14 amino acids. CDR3: CASSYGGTKETQYF. In nucleotides, the CDR3 is TGTGCCAGCAGCTACGGAGGGACCAAGGAGACCCAGTACTTC.

This rearrangement joins TRBV11-3 to TRBJ2-7; D is unresolved. V dropped 2 bases and J dropped 0 bases, with 8 bases sitting between them. Germline V gives CDR1 SGHNT, CDR2 YENEEA. This CDR3 has 14 amino acids. The CDR3 bases are TGTGCCAGCAGCTTAACGTGGAGCTCCTACGAGCAGTACTTC. Translated, it gives CASSLTWSSYEQYF.

This clone was recorded once. V usage is TRBV9 and J usage is TRBJ2-3; D is unresolved. Germline V gives CDR1 SGDLS, CDR2 YYNGEE. The length of the CDR3 is 12 residues. Trimming removed 3 bases from V and 2 bases from J, with 4 bases in between. CDR3 coding DNA: TGTGCCAGCAGCGGTTACACAGATACGCAGTATTTT. The encoded protein is CASSGYTDTQYF.

The chain is built from TRBV10-3 and TRBJ1-5; 7 bases are shared with TRBD1. The CDR3 loop spans 14 amino acids. Trimming at V came to 11 bases and at J to 0 bases, leaving 7 bases not matched to a gene. From germline, CDR1 is ENHRY and CDR2 SYGVKD. CDR3 amino acids: CASRQGYSNQPQHF. The CDR3 DNA sequence: TGTGCCTCAAGACAGGGCTATAGCAATCAGCCCCAGCATTTT.

This chain links TRBV16 with TRBJ1-6; no clear D gene. Trimming took 0 bases from V and 7 from J, leaving 16 bases between them. CDR3 length equals 17 residues. Germline values: CDR1 KGHSY, CDR2 FQNENV. The CDR3 DNA is TGTGCCAGCAGCCAATCTAGCGGGCCGCTATACAATTCACCCCTCCACTTT. Its protein product is CASSQSSGPLYNSPLHF.

The chain carries TRBV11-2 and TRBJ1-2; maybe TRBD1 (5 bases). The V end lost 3 bases, the J end lost 2 bases, and 16 bases lay between the germline ends. The CDR3 length is 16 residues. Germline V gives CDR1 SGHAT, CDR2 FQNNGV. The CDR3: CASSFNTGTANYGYTF. Written as DNA, the CDR3 is TGTGCCAGCAGCTTTAACACCGGGACTGCGAACTATGGCTACACCTTC.

This clone was seen only once. The chain is built from TRBV6-1 and TRBJ2-5, with 7 positions matching TRBD1. There are 14 residues in the CDR3. The germline gives CDR1 MNHNS, CDR2 SASEGT. With 6 bases clipped from V and 5 bases from J, the junction kept 9 bases outside the gene matches. CDR3 residues: CASRGTARVETQYF. CDR3 DNA: TGTGCCAGCAGGGGGACAGCCCGGGTGGAGACCCAGTACTTC.

The rearrangement links TRBV7-2 to TRBJ2-5; 9 bases line up with TRBD2. Germline values: CDR1 SGHTA, CDR2 FQGNSA. The CDR3 contains 15 residues. Unmatched junction bases numbered 6, after V lost 0 bases and J lost 7 bases. The CDR3 spells CASSLAAGGPGTQYF. Written as DNA, the CDR3 is TGTGCCAGCAGCTTAGCGGCGGGGGGGCCTGGGACCCAGTACTTC.

The CDR3 loop reads CASSGGTRANTEAFF. The CDR3, as DNA: TGCGCCAGCAGTGGTGGGACAAGGGCGAACACTGAAGCTTTCTTT. The genes are TRBV10-2 and TRBJ1-1; the D gene is possibly TRBD1 (6 bases). V was trimmed by 4 bases and J by 1 base, leaving 13 bases between them. CDR3 length: 15 amino acids. Germline CDR1 and CDR2: WSHSY and SAAADI.

J is TRBJ1-5 and V is TRBV5-6, with a possible D match to TRBD1 (5 bases). Germline CDR1 and CDR2: SGHDT and YYEEEE. The CDR3 covers 15 residues. Trimming left V 1 base short and J 4 bases short, with 12 bases between. The CDR3: CASSLLGAGNQPQHF. The CDR3 DNA reads TGTGCCAGCAGCTTGCTAGGGGCAGGGAATCAGCCCCAGCATTTT.

The chain links TRBV5-6 to TRBJ2-2, with a tentative D call TRBD1 (5 bases). This CDR3 is built from 16 residues. Trimming removed 1 base from V and 2 bases from J, with 12 bases in between. The germline CDR1 and CDR2 sequences are SGHDT and YYEEEE. The CDR3 DNA sequence: TGTGCCAGCAGCTTGTTCGCACAGGCAAACACCGGGGAGCTGTTTTTT. Encoded protein: CASSLFAQANTGELFF. Full variable domain (remainder filled in from reference TRBV5-6 and TRBJ2-2): DAGVTQSPTHLIKTRGQQVTLRCSPKSGHDTVSWYQQALGQGPQFIFQYYEEEERQRGNFPDRFSGHQFPNYSSELNVNALLLGDSALYLCASSLFAQANTGELFFGEGSRLTVL.

The chain recombines TRBV11-2 with TRBJ2-5, with D unresolved. Per the germline V gene, CDR1 is SGHAT and CDR2 is FQNNGV. The CDR3 has 15 residues. The V end lost 5 bases, the J end lost 6 bases, and 19 bases lay between the germline ends. CDR3 nucleotides: TGTGCCAGCAGCGCTGTAGGCCACGGAGCCCAGACCCAGTACTTC. It is translated as CASSAVGHGAQTQYF. Together with reference TRBV11-2 and TRBJ2-5, the CDR3 gives the full variable domain: EAGVAQSPRYKIIEKRQSVAFWCNPISGHATLYWYQQILGQGPKLLIQFQNNGVVDDSQLPKDRFSAERLKGVDSTLKIQPAKLEDSAVYLCASSAVGHGAQTQYFGPGTRLLVL.

The chain links TRBV19 to TRBJ2-2, with 9 bases lining up with TRBD2. V lost 7 bases to trimming and J lost 5 bases; unmatched junction nucleotides: 11. Per the germline V gene, CDR1 is LNHDA and CDR2 is SQIVND (reference sequence). The CDR3 has 16 residues. CDR3 residues: CASTAQRGVRTGELFF. The CDR3, as DNA: TGTGCCAGTACGGCCCAGCGGGGGGTTCGTACCGGGGAGCTGTTTTTT. Combining the CDR3 with reference TRBV19 and TRBJ2-2 gives the whole variable domain DGGITQSPKYLFRKEGQNVTLSCEQNLNHDAMYWYRQDPGQGLRLIYYSQIVNDFQKGDIAEGYSVSREKKESFPLTVTSAQKNPTAFYLCASTAQRGVRTGELFFGEGSRLTVL.

Worth noting for this clone: A junction end diverges from the germline sequence, so it may reflect a read error. At the DNA level, this CDR3 is encoded by other sequences in the same sample as well. The chain employs TRBV23-1 and TRBJ2-7, with D maybe TRBD2 (6 bases). TRBV23-1 is placed among ORFs of uncertain function. The CDR3 spans 15 residues. CDR3 residues: CASSQPRGITYEQYF. The CDR3 nucleotides read TGCGCCAGCAGTCAACCACGGGGGATCACCTACGAGCAATACTTC.

The rearrangement joins TRBV27 to TRBJ2-3; 7 positions match TRBD2. Trimming at V came to 2 bases and at J to 6 bases, leaving 8 bases not matched to a gene. The CDR3 totals 15 residues. Germline CDR1 MNHEY, CDR2 SMNVEV (reference sequence). The CDR3 loop reads CASSLDLGGWDTQYF. CDR3 DNA sequence: TGTGCCAGCAGTTTAGACCTCGGGGGGTGGGATACGCAGTATTTT.

The chain joins TRBV19 to TRBJ1-4; 8 nucleotides align to TRBD1. This CDR3 region has 15 residues. Germline V gene lookup returns CDR1 LNHDA and CDR2 SQIVND (reference sequence). The trim removed 6 bases at V and 8 bases at J, leaving 11 bases unmatched. CDR3 sequence (DNA): TGTGCCAGTAGCCCCGACAGGGGCCCAGGGGAAAAACTGTTTTTT. Translated, it gives CASSPDRGPGEKLFF.

This rearrangement joins TRBV19 to TRBJ2-7; D possibly corresponds to TRBD2 (7 bases). V lost 6 bases, J lost 7 bases, and 25 bases lay in between. Germline CDR1 is LNHDA and CDR2 is SQIVND (reference sequence). This CDR3 has 16 residues. CDR3 in amino acids: CASRRGGGVRPWEQYF. CDR3 coding DNA: TGTGCCAGTAGGAGGGGAGGGGGGGTCCGTCCGTGGGAGCAGTACTTC.

The chain employs TRBV2 and TRBJ2-1, with TRBD1 as a possible D gene (7 bases). The V end was cut by 6 bases, the J end by 0 bases, with 12 bases between. Germline V gives CDR1 SNHLY, CDR2 FYNNEI. The CDR3 length is 15 residues. This chain's CDR3 is CASREGTVSYNEQFF. DNA for the CDR3: TGTGCCAGCAGGGAGGGGACAGTCTCCTACAATGAGCAGTTCTTC.

A few counts support this clone. V usage is TRBV4-1 and J usage is TRBJ2-1, with 13 positions matching TRBD2. Germline-derived CDR1 and CDR2 are MGHRA and YSYEKL. The junction had 5 bases not matched to a gene; V was cut back by 4 bases and J by 8 bases. This CDR3 contains 15 residues. CDR3 coding DNA: TGCGCCAGCAGCCCCGGGACTAGCGGGATTGATGAGCAGTTCTTC. Its translation: CASSPGTSGIDEQFF.

V gene TRBV11-1 combines with J gene TRBJ2-1; 8 bases are a match to TRBD1. V lost 4 bases and J lost 2; bases outside the gene matches: 4. The V gene's germline CDR1 is SGHAT and CDR2 FQDESV (reference sequence). This CDR3 contains 15 residues. DNA for the CDR3: TGTGCCAGCAGCTCCCGGACAGGGCCCTACAATGAGCAGTTCTTC. Translation: CASSSRTGPYNEQFF.

This sequence joins TRBV2 and TRBJ2-5, with 7 bases lining up with TRBD1. The J segment lost 4 bases and the V segment lost 6 bases, leaving 5 bases of the junction unmatched. CDR3 length: 13 amino acids. The germline V gene encodes CDR1 SNHLY and CDR2 FYNNEI. This chain's CDR3 is CASRQGRGETQYF. The CDR3 DNA sequence: TGTGCCAGCAGACAGGGGAGAGGAGAGACCCAGTACTTC.

As regards this clone: An end of the junction does not agree with germline; a read error may underlie this. J is TRBJ2-5 and V is TRBV7-7; 8 bases match TRBD1. This CDR3 spans 15 amino acids. Germline CDR1 is SSHAT and CDR2 is FNYEAQ (reference sequence). CDR3 in DNA: TGTGCTAGCAGCTTAGGACAGGGATTGCGGGAGACCCAGTACTTC. Translation gives CASSLGQGLRETQYF.

In the case of this clone: One end of the junction is discordant with germline, which a read error may explain. The V and J genes are TRBV4-1 and TRBJ1-1; tentatively, D is TRBD1 (5 bases). CDR1 and CDR2 (germline): MGHRA, YSYEKL. This CDR3 contains 13 residues. Written as DNA, the CDR3 is TGCGCCAGCAGTCTTCGGGGGAACCCTGAAGCTTTCTTT. It codes for CASSLRGNPEAFF.

V and J are TRBV9 and TRBJ2-7; possible D gene TRBD2, 6 bases. With 0 bases removed from V and 2 bases from J, the gap between germline ends came to 9 bases. The CDR3 consists of 14 residues. In germline, CDR1 is SGDLS, CDR2 YYNGEE. This CDR3 reads CASSVAEGAYEQYF. The CDR3 DNA is TGTGCCAGCAGCGTAGCGGAGGGAGCCTACGAGCAGTACTTC.

This clone appeared a single time. The V call is TRBV7-9, the J call TRBJ2-5; D possibly corresponds to TRBD2 (6 bases). TRBJ2-7 matches the DNA end more closely, so the J call is doubtful. Per the germline V gene, CDR1 is SEHNR and CDR2 is FQNEAQ (reference sequence). The CDR3 totals 15 residues. The CDR3 DNA is TGTGCCAGCAGCTTACCCTCGGAGGGAATCTACGAGCAGTACTTC. Its protein product is CASSLPSEGIYEQYF.

The chain combines TRBV11-3 with TRBJ2-1; D may be TRBD1 (6 bases). Per the germline V gene, CDR1 is SGHNT and CDR2 is YENEEA. The CDR3 is 13 amino acids. V was clipped by 3 bases and J by 9 bases, with 12 bases between them. The CDR3 region has the DNA TGTGCCAGCAGCTTTCACAGGGTAGGTGAGCAGTTCTTC. It translates to CASSFHRVGEQFF.

This clone has only a few counts. This rearrangement joins TRBV7-9 to TRBJ1-2; D is unclear. Germline V gives CDR1 SEHNR, CDR2 FQNEAQ (reference sequence). The CDR3 is 14 amino acids. Trimming cost V 5 bases and J 3 bases, with 13 bases left between them. CDR3 sequence reads: CASSHRRDHYGYTF. For the CDR3, the DNA is TGTGCCAGCAGCCATCGCCGGGATCACTATGGCTACACCTTC.

This chain links TRBV7-2 with TRBJ2-1, with 10 bases lining up with TRBD2. This CDR3 region has 12 residues. The V segment lost 5 bases and the J segment 8 bases; nucleotides outside the gene matches: 0. Per germline, CDR1 SGHTA and CDR2 FQGNSA. For the CDR3, the DNA is TGTGCCAGCAGCGGACTAGCGGATGAGCAGTTCTTC. It translates to CASSGLADEQFF.